The rows below give T cell receptor beta chains drawn from one sample of a study of blood T cells in healthy people across ages. MiXCR, run by TCRdb on the 5' RACE reads, gives a single entry per CDR3 protein. The sample holds 1.5 million or so distinct CDR3 sequences, about 40% seen once. Sample: blood. The receptors come from a woman between 18 and 29 years old in good health. Each CDR3 is given with its conserved first and last residue. The order of the fields is clone size, J gene, D gene, V gene, CDR3 protein, CDR3 DNA. The D gene is left open where the match is weak. Size is stated for part of the rows, as once, few or many counts, or as a class when the clone is expanded.

clone_size: few; j_call: TRBJ1-2; d_call: .; v_call: TRBV7-9; cdr3_aa: CASSSPGSYYGYTF; cdr3_nt: TGTGCCAGCAGCTCACCCGGATCGTACTATGGCTACACCTTC
clone_size: few; j_call: TRBJ1-1; d_call: .; v_call: TRBV15; cdr3_aa: CATSRGWGAEAFF; cdr3_nt: TGTGCCACCAGCCGCGGCTGGGGGGCTGAAGCTTTCTTT
clone_size: few; j_call: TRBJ1-2; d_call: .; v_call: TRBV14; cdr3_aa: CASSQLRAYGYTF; cdr3_nt: TGTGCCAGCAGCCAACTCAGGGCCTATGGCTACACCTTC
clone_size: .; j_call: TRBJ2-6; d_call: .; v_call: TRBV6-1; cdr3_aa: CASSEPGNGANVLTF; cdr3_nt: TGTGCCAGCAGTGAACCAGGGAATGGGGCCAACGTCCTGACTTTC
clone_size: .; j_call: TRBJ1-2; d_call: .; v_call: TRBV4-1; cdr3_aa: CASSQDRKVPPIYGYTF; cdr3_nt: TGCGCCAGCAGCCAAGATCGGAAGGTGCCGCCGATTTATGGCTACACCTTC
clone_size: .; j_call: TRBJ1-2; d_call: .; v_call: TRBV6-1; cdr3_aa: CASSDRQKNYGYTF; cdr3_nt: TGTGCCAGCAGTGACCGACAGAAAAACTATGGCTACACCTTC
clone_size: few; j_call: TRBJ2-5; d_call: .; v_call: TRBV5-5; cdr3_aa: CASSLGDTVGEQYF; cdr3_nt: TGTGCCAGCAGCTTGGGGGACACTGTGGGTGAGCAGTACTTC
clone_size: .; j_call: TRBJ1-2; d_call: .; v_call: TRBV27; cdr3_aa: CASSALKGKDYGYTF; cdr3_nt: TGTGCCAGCAGCGCCTTAAAAGGAAAGGACTATGGCTACACCTTC
clone_size: .; j_call: TRBJ2-3; d_call: .; v_call: TRBV6-1; cdr3_aa: CASPGPAGADTQYF; cdr3_nt: TGTGCCAGTCCAGGGCCAGCCGGCGCAGATACGCAGTATTTT
clone_size: .; j_call: TRBJ1-5; d_call: .; v_call: TRBV21-1; cdr3_aa: CASRRPFGGQPQHF; cdr3_nt: TGTGCCAGCAGGCGACCCTTCGGAGGCCAGCCCCAGCATTTT
clone_size: .; j_call: TRBJ1-2; d_call: .; v_call: TRBV2; cdr3_aa: CASPGTHEFHYGYTF; cdr3_nt: TGTGCCAGCCCCGGGACACACGAATTTCACTATGGCTACACCTTC
clone_size: .; j_call: TRBJ2-5; d_call: .; v_call: TRBV29-1; cdr3_aa: CSVPGQSEETQYF; cdr3_nt: TGCAGCGTTCCTGGACAGTCCGAAGAGACCCAGTACTTC
clone_size: few; j_call: TRBJ1-1; d_call: .; v_call: TRBV28; cdr3_aa: CASSQPRGGRGTEAFF; cdr3_nt: TGTGCCAGCAGTCAACCTAGGGGCGGGAGAGGAACTGAAGCTTTCTTT
clone_size: .; j_call: TRBJ2-2; d_call: TRBD2; v_call: TRBV6-1; cdr3_aa: CALRPGLGWAGELFF; cdr3_nt: TGTGCCTTACGCCCGGGACTAGGGTGGGCCGGGGAGCTGTTTTTT
clone_size: few; j_call: TRBJ2-7; d_call: .; v_call: TRBV5-1; cdr3_aa: CASSASGANEQYF; cdr3_nt: TGCGCCAGCAGCGCCTCAGGGGCCAACGAGCAGTACTTC
clone_size: .; j_call: TRBJ2-3; d_call: .; v_call: TRBV21-1; cdr3_aa: CASSKGKSTDTQYF; cdr3_nt: TGTGCCAGCAGCAAAGGTAAAAGCACAGATACGCAGTATTTT
clone_size: .; j_call: TRBJ2-1; d_call: .; v_call: TRBV3-1; cdr3_aa: CASSPRHNEQFF; cdr3_nt: TGTGCCAGCAGCCCCCGACACAATGAGCAGTTCTTC
clone_size: many; j_call: TRBJ2-7; d_call: .; v_call: TRBV4-1; cdr3_aa: CASSQAERYTSYEQYF; cdr3_nt: TGCGCCAGCAGCCAAGCTGAGCGGTATACCTCCTACGAGCAGTACTTC
clone_size: .; j_call: TRBJ1-2; d_call: TRBD1; v_call: TRBV5-5; cdr3_aa: CASSLEGQGLSYTF; cdr3_nt: TGTGCCAGCAGCTTGGAAGGACAGGGGCTCAGCTACACCTTC
clone_size: .; j_call: TRBJ2-2; d_call: .; v_call: TRBV9; cdr3_aa: CASSLSPGEEGELFF; cdr3_nt: TGTGCCAGCAGCCTCAGCCCGGGGGAGGAAGGGGAGCTGTTTTTT
clone_size: .; j_call: TRBJ2-1; d_call: .; v_call: TRBV12-3/TRBV12-4; cdr3_aa: CASSLEGQGSFGEQFF; cdr3_nt: TGTGCCAGCAGTTTAGAGGGTCAGGGCTCGTTCGGTGAGCAGTTCTTC
clone_size: .; j_call: TRBJ2-1; d_call: .; v_call: TRBV2; cdr3_aa: CASSVKYNEQFF; cdr3_nt: TGTGCCAGCAGTGTTAAATACAATGAGCAGTTCTTC
clone_size: .; j_call: TRBJ2-5; d_call: TRBD2; v_call: TRBV3-1; cdr3_aa: CASSQRERGVYF; cdr3_nt: TGTGCCAGCAGCCAGAGGGAGCGGGGGGTCTACTTC
clone_size: few; j_call: TRBJ2-1; d_call: .; v_call: TRBV12-3/TRBV12-4; cdr3_aa: CASRPGANEQFF; cdr3_nt: TGTGCCAGCAGACCCGGGGCCAATGAGCAGTTCTTC
clone_size: .; j_call: TRBJ1-2; d_call: .; v_call: TRBV3-1; cdr3_aa: CASRDTDHGYTF; cdr3_nt: TGTGCCAGCAGGGACACGGACCATGGCTACACCTTC
clone_size: few; j_call: TRBJ2-5; d_call: .; v_call: TRBV6-1; cdr3_aa: CASSVSPGSGETQYF; cdr3_nt: TGTGCCAGCAGTGTATCTCCGGGAAGCGGAGAGACCCAGTACTTC
clone_size: few; j_call: TRBJ2-5; d_call: TRBD2; v_call: TRBV7-9; cdr3_aa: CASSLAGTSGQYF; cdr3_nt: TGTGCCAGCAGCTTAGCCGGGACTAGCGGGCAGTACTTC
clone_size: .; j_call: TRBJ2-7; d_call: TRBD2; v_call: TRBV5-1; cdr3_aa: CASSLVTSGSLYEQYF; cdr3_nt: TGCGCCAGCAGCTTGGTTACTAGCGGGAGCCTCTACGAGCAGTACTTC
clone_size: .; j_call: TRBJ2-7; d_call: TRBD1; v_call: TRBV20-1; cdr3_aa: CSAERDRGDEQYF; cdr3_nt: TGCAGTGCGGAGCGGGACAGGGGAGACGAGCAGTACTTC